This TCR beta chain was retrieved from a study of T cell responses to AZD1222 COVID-19 vaccine. Regarding the study as a whole: Only five or six AZD1222 recipients were seropositive at baseline.

This clone has just one count. Antigen specificity is unknown. The method was immunoSEQ multiplex PCR; TCRdb's version includes in-frame clones alone and lacks a portion of them. The table has 130,000 to 150,000 clones, about 91% seen once. This CDR3 has 17 amino acids. V gave up 2 bases and J gave up 6 bases; unmatched junction bases: 10. Germline V CDR1 and CDR2: MNHEY, SMNVEV (reference sequence). The sequence came from an adult in good health. This specimen was peripheral blood, taken on day 0 of AZD1222 vaccination. The V gene is TRBV27, the J gene TRBJ2-1; 10 bases are a match to TRBD2. CDR3 nucleotides: TGTGCCAGCAGTTTAGTCGGAAGCGGGGGGGCAGTCAATGAGCAGTTCTTC. Translated, it gives CASSLVGSGGAVNEQFF.